The rows below give T cell receptor beta chains drawn from one sample of a study of blood T cell repertoires in COVID-19. This table comes from immunoSEQ multiplex PCR, and its TCRdb copy is limited to in-frame clones, with some not included. The table has some 220,000 clones, approximately 85% seen once; the top ten hold roughly 4%. Sequencing used peripheral blood. The receptors come from a man aged 50 or older with acute or convalescent COVID-19. Both conserved end residues are part of each CDR3. D genes are given only for firm matches. The size field is filled for only some rows; it gives once, few, many or a size class.

cdr3_nt: TGCGCCAGCAGCTTCCAGTCCGTAGATACGCAGTATTTT
cdr3_aa: CASSFQSVDTQYF
v_call: TRBV5-1
clone_size: -
j_call: TRBJ2-3
d_call: -

cdr3_nt: TGTGCCTGGAGTGTAAAGGTGGCAGGGGGTGTGAACACTGAAGCTTTCTTT
cdr3_aa: CAWSVKVAGGVNTEAFF
v_call: TRBV30
clone_size: -
j_call: TRBJ1-1
d_call: TRBD1

cdr3_nt: TGCGCCAGCAGCGCGGCAGGGTTTTTGAACTTC
cdr3_aa: CASSAAGFLNF
v_call: TRBV5-1
clone_size: few
j_call: TRBJ2-7
d_call: -

cdr3_nt: TGTGCCAGCAGCCCCTCGCGGGCGAACACCGGGGAGCTGTTTTTT
cdr3_aa: CASSPSRANTGELFF
v_call: TRBV11-3
clone_size: -
j_call: TRBJ2-2
d_call: -

cdr3_nt: TGTGCCAGCAGCACCGCGGGCGTCTATGGCTACACCTTC
cdr3_aa: CASSTAGVYGYTF
v_call: TRBV5-8
clone_size: few
j_call: TRBJ1-2
d_call: -

cdr3_nt: TGTGCCAGCAGCTTGGGGGAGCGAGAAAAACTGTTTTTT
cdr3_aa: CASSLGEREKLFF
v_call: TRBV5-4
clone_size: -
j_call: TRBJ1-4
d_call: -

cdr3_nt: TGTGCCAGCTCACCACCGGGGGGGAACGCGTACAATGAGCAGTTCTTC
cdr3_aa: CASSPPGGNAYNEQFF
v_call: TRBV18
clone_size: -
j_call: TRBJ2-1
d_call: TRBD2

cdr3_nt: TGCGCCAGCAGCCGCACCTGGGCCGGTGAAAAACTGTTTTTT
cdr3_aa: CASSRTWAGEKLFF
v_call: TRBV5-1
clone_size: -
j_call: TRBJ1-4
d_call: -

cdr3_nt: TGTGCCAGCAGCTTAGTGGCTAGCGGGAGGAAGAGCTACGAGCAGTACTTC
cdr3_aa: CASSLVASGRKSYEQYF
v_call: TRBV7-8
clone_size: once
j_call: TRBJ2-7
d_call: TRBD2

cdr3_nt: TGCGCCAGCGGACAGGGGAACACTGAAGCTTTCTTT
cdr3_aa: CASGQGNTEAFF
v_call: TRBV5-1
clone_size: -
j_call: TRBJ1-1
d_call: TRBD1

cdr3_nt: TGCGCCAGCAGCTTGTCTTCCAGGGATGATCAGCCCCAGCATTTT
cdr3_aa: CASSLSSRDDQPQHF
v_call: TRBV5-1
clone_size: few
j_call: TRBJ1-5
d_call: -

cdr3_nt: TGTGCCAGCAGCCAGGCTGAGGGAGAAGGGGGTGAAAAACTGTTTTTT
cdr3_aa: CASSQAEGEGGEKLFF
v_call: TRBV4-2
clone_size: -
j_call: TRBJ1-4
d_call: -

cdr3_nt: TGTGCCAGCAGCTTGCTTAGGGACAGACTTTCCGGCTACACCTTC
cdr3_aa: CASSLLRDRLSGYTF
v_call: TRBV5-4
clone_size: -
j_call: TRBJ1-2
d_call: TRBD1

cdr3_nt: TGTGCCAGCAGCTTAGCGAGAGCCGGTGAGCAGTTCTTC
cdr3_aa: CASSLARAGEQFF
v_call: TRBV11-1
clone_size: few
j_call: TRBJ2-1
d_call: -

cdr3_nt: TGTGCCAGCAGCCTGACGACAGGATTCACAGATACGCAGTATTTT
cdr3_aa: CASSLTTGFTDTQYF
v_call: TRBV5-5
clone_size: -
j_call: TRBJ2-3
d_call: -

cdr3_nt: TGTGCCAGCAGCCCCCAGGGGGTCAGCACCGGGGAGCTGTTTTTT
cdr3_aa: CASSPQGVSTGELFF
v_call: TRBV9
clone_size: once
j_call: TRBJ2-2
d_call: TRBD1

cdr3_nt: TGTGCCAGCAGCTTCATGGGGCCCGGGCAGCCCCAGCATTTT
cdr3_aa: CASSFMGPGQPQHF
v_call: TRBV7-8
clone_size: -
j_call: TRBJ1-5
d_call: -

cdr3_nt: TGTGCCAGCAGTTTAGCCGGGAGGTTTGGCTACACCTTC
cdr3_aa: CASSLAGRFGYTF
v_call: TRBV27
clone_size: -
j_call: TRBJ1-2
d_call: -

cdr3_nt: TGCAGCGTTGGAGGTTACAATGAGCAGTTCTTC
cdr3_aa: CSVGGYNEQFF
v_call: TRBV29-1
clone_size: -
j_call: TRBJ2-1
d_call: -

cdr3_nt: TGTGCCAGCAGCTTAAGGACAGGGGACCCTCAGCCCCAGCATTTT
cdr3_aa: CASSLRTGDPQPQHF
v_call: TRBV5-6
clone_size: -
j_call: TRBJ1-5
d_call: TRBD1

cdr3_nt: TGTGCCAGCAGCACACAGGTAAACCAAGAGACCCAGTACTTC
cdr3_aa: CASSTQVNQETQYF
v_call: TRBV5-6
clone_size: few
j_call: TRBJ2-5
d_call: -

cdr3_nt: TGTGCCAGCAGTGCTCTAGCGGGAGTCGGAGAGACCCAGTACTTC
cdr3_aa: CASSALAGVGETQYF
v_call: TRBV6-4
clone_size: -
j_call: TRBJ2-5
d_call: TRBD2

cdr3_nt: TGTGCCAGCGGACACAGGCTTAAGCAGACCCAGTACTTC
cdr3_aa: CASGHRLKQTQYF
v_call: TRBV14
clone_size: -
j_call: TRBJ2-5
d_call: -